These 12 T cell receptor beta chains came from one sample sequenced in a study of T cell changes during pregnancy in multiple sclerosis. Sequencing was performed with immunoSEQ multiplex PCR; in TCRdb, only in-frame clones are kept and a portion is missing. In the table there are roughly 80,000 clones, 90% to 95% of which are singletons. The specimen comprised peripheral blood, sampled in the second trimester of pregnancy. These receptors were obtained from a female donor with multiple sclerosis, enrolled in a pregnancy study.

This clone was observed once. This rearrangement joins TRBV4-2 to TRBJ2-5, with a weak D call TRBD2 (6 bases). The CDR3 totals 16 residues. The V end lost 3 bases, the J end lost 5 bases, and 19 bases lay between the germline ends. Germline V gene lookup returns CDR1 LGHNA and CDR2 YNFKEQ. CDR3 sequence reads: CASSHTLGLFTETQYF. The CDR3 DNA reads as TGTGCCAGCAGCCATACCCTCGGACTATTCACTGAGACCCAGTACTTC.

V usage is TRBV7-8 and J usage is TRBJ1-2; 9 bases match TRBD1. The V and J ends lost 7 bases and 5 bases, in that order; junction bases with no gene match: 8. The CDR3 is made up of 14 amino acids. Germline CDR1 is SGHVS and CDR2 is FQNEAQ. CDR3 in amino acids: CASTSGTGSYGYTF. CDR3 DNA sequence: TGTGCCAGCACCTCTGGGACAGGGAGTTATGGCTACACCTTC.

The rearrangement joins TRBV7-3 to TRBJ2-1, with TRBD1 matching over 7 bases. V gave up 1 base and J gave up 10 bases; unmatched junction bases: 10. This CDR3 has 15 amino acids. The germline V gene has CDR1 SGHTA and CDR2 FQGTGA. The CDR3 DNA reads TGTGCCAGCAGCTTAATACACAGGGGTCGACACGAGCAGTTCTTC. It yields the protein CASSLIHRGRHEQFF.

This chain joins TRBV10-3 and TRBJ1-2, with 8 bases lining up with TRBD1. V gave up 3 bases and J gave up 0 bases; unmatched junction bases: 9. The CDR3 consists of 17 residues. From germline, CDR1 is ENHRY and CDR2 SYGVKD. Here the CDR3 reads CAISDADRGLANYGYTF. The CDR3 region has the DNA TGTGCCATCAGTGATGCAGACAGGGGTCTAGCTAACTATGGCTACACCTTC.

The V call is TRBV2, the J call TRBJ2-2, with 7 bases identical to TRBD1. Trimming cost V 8 bases and J 1 base; bases outside gene matches: 4. The germline V gene has CDR1 SNHLY and CDR2 FYNNEI. The CDR3 extends over 14 amino acids. CDR3 coding DNA: TGTGCCAGCCGGGACAGTAAGAACACCGGGGAGCTGTTTTTT. Its protein product is CASRDSKNTGELFF.

V usage is TRBV6-1 and J usage is TRBJ2-7; D is unresolved. Germline V gene sequence: CDR1 MNHNS, CDR2 SASEGT. Trimming shortened V by 2 bases and J by 3 bases, and 11 bases separated the two germline ends. The CDR3 is 14 amino acids. In DNA form, the CDR3 reads TGTGCCAGCAGTGAAATCCCCCCACTCTACGAGCAGTACTTC. It translates to CASSEIPPLYEQYF.

The gene calls are TRBV30 and TRBJ2-5; D is perhaps TRBD2 (5 bases). The J call may be wrong; the DNA end is better matched by TRBJ2-7. CDR3 length equals 13 residues. The germline gives CDR1 GTSNPN, CDR2 SVGIG (reference sequence). CDR3 coding DNA: TGTGCCTGGCGCCGTCGGGGTGCCTACGAGCAGTACTTC. As protein: CAWRRRGAYEQYF.

The chain is built from TRBV6-4 and TRBJ1-3; TRBD1 might be the D (6 bases). V lost 2 bases, J lost 3 bases, and 11 bases lay in between. Germline CDR1 is MRHNA and CDR2 is SNTAGT. This CDR3 is 15 amino acids long. CDR3 in amino acids: CASSDRKQGGNTIYF. The DNA of the CDR3 is TGTGCCAGCAGTGACCGGAAACAGGGTGGAAACACCATATATTTT.

On this clone itself: Its ends do not fully match the called genes, so a read error is possible. DNA for the CDR3: TGTGCTAGCAGCCAGAGTGGACAGCTGGAGACCCAGTACTTC. Translated: CASSQSGQLETQYF. This chain links TRBV7-7 with TRBJ2-5, with D possibly matching TRBD1 (6 bases). The length of the CDR3 is 14 residues. Germline CDR1 SSHAT, CDR2 FNYEAQ (reference sequence). Full variable domain (remainder filled in from reference TRBV7-7 and TRBJ2-5): GAGVSQSPRYKVTKRGQDVTLRCDPISSHATLYWYQQALGQGPEFLTYFNYEAQPDKSGLPSDRFSAERPEGSISTLTIQRTEQRDSAMYRCASSQSGQLETQYFGPGTRLLVL.

The chain is built from TRBV10-3 and TRBJ1-2, with 7 bases aligning to TRBD1. CDR3 length: 13 amino acids. Germline CDR1 is ENHRY and CDR2 is SYGVKD. Trimming removed 8 bases from V and 1 base from J; junction bases left unmatched: 4. The CDR3 DNA is TGTGCCATCCAGGGGGAAGGTAACTATGGCTACACCTTC. It specifies CAIQGEGNYGYTF.

This chain connects TRBV14 to TRBJ1-2, with 12 nucleotides matching TRBD1. The V gene's germline CDR1 is SGHDN and CDR2 FVKESK. The ends lost 4 bases at V and 6 bases at J; junction bases unmatched: 15. The CDR3 covers 18 residues. This CDR3 reads CASSPPGLGTGGIDGYTF. CDR3 coding DNA: TGTGCCAGCAGCCCCCCCGGTTTGGGGACAGGGGGCATTGATGGCTACACCTTC.

V usage is TRBV9 and J usage is TRBJ2-5; TRBD2 is a possible D gene (5 bases). The CDR3 is 15 amino acids. The V and J ends lost 0 bases and 5 bases respectively, with 14 bases between them. Germline CDR1 is SGDLS and CDR2 is YYNGEE. CDR3 protein: CASSVAGGPQETQYF. The DNA for the CDR3 is TGTGCCAGCAGCGTAGCGGGCGGGCCGCAGGAGACCCAGTACTTC.